The text below deals with one T cell receptor (beta chain). Its antigen is currently unknown. Here immunoSEQ multiplex PCR was the method, and the copy in TCRdb shows in-frame clones only, minus some. The data show about 89,000 clones, approximately 89% seen once. The study pooled second doses at about 4 or about 12 weeks. These data originate in a study of T cell responses to AZD1222 COVID-19 vaccine. The V end lost 6 bases, the J end lost 4 bases, and 10 bases lay between the germline ends. Germline V gene data show CDR1 as SQVTM and CDR2 as ANQGSEA. There are 12 residues in the CDR3. General observations from the study: Distributed over spike, vaccine-associated CD4 TCRs predominated at 160-218 and 743-854. Most donors were white British and more were female, and clonal diversity was possibly underestimated. Close to half of spike-specific TCRs reportedly recognize unmutated variant regions.

This clonotype was obtained from an adult who received the AZD1222 COVID-19 vaccine. The specimen comprised peripheral blood, sampled 28 days after the second AZD1222 dose. The J gene is TRBJ1-3, the V gene TRBV29-1, with D hard to call. CDR3 sequence (DNA): TGCAGCGTCCTCACCTTCGGAAACACCATATATTTT. It is translated as CSVLTFGNTIYF.